These 28 T cell receptor beta chains were all obtained from the same sample, sequenced in a study of T cell responses to AZD1222 COVID-19 vaccine. The repertoire was sequenced with immunoSEQ multiplex PCR; TCRdb's copy has only in-frame clones and lacks some. Seen here are 130,000 or so clones, roughly nine tenths observed once, and the top ten hold roughly a quarter. Sample: peripheral blood, taken on day 0 of AZD1222 vaccination. These receptors were obtained from an adult in good health.

This chain joins TRBV19 and TRBJ1-2; a weak D match, TRBD1 (5 bases). The CDR3 runs to 13 residues. The germline CDR1 and CDR2 sequences are LNHDA and SQIVND (reference sequence). V was shortened by 6 bases and J by 2 bases, with 10 bases between the two germline ends. CDR3 region: CASRVSGNYGYTF. The CDR3 nucleotides read TGTGCCAGTAGGGTATCAGGGAACTATGGCTACACCTTC.

This clone has more than one count but fewer than ten. This chain joins TRBV7-2 and TRBJ1-5, with 7 bases lining up with TRBD1. The CDR3 sequence is 17 residues long. CDR1 is SGHTA and CDR2 is FQGNSA in the germline V gene. J gave up 0 bases and V 5 bases, and 10 bases lay outside the gene matches. Here the CDR3 reads CASSPRDRRYSNQPQHF. CDR3 nucleotides: TGTGCCAGCAGCCCCAGGGACAGAAGATATAGCAATCAGCCCCAGCATTTT.

This chain links TRBV2 with TRBJ1-2; the D gene is possibly TRBD1 (5 bases). With 6 bases removed from V and 5 bases from J, the gap between germline ends came to 13 bases. The germline V gene encodes CDR1 SNHLY and CDR2 FYNNEI. The CDR3 has 13 amino acids. CDR3 loop: CASRADSWYGYTF. The CDR3 coding sequence is TGTGCCAGCAGAGCTGACAGCTGGTATGGCTACACCTTC. Supplemented by reference TRBV2 and TRBJ1-2, the full variable domain reads EPEVTQTPSHQVTQMGQEVILRCVPISNHLYFYWYRQILGQKVEFLVSFYNNEISEKSEIFDDQFSVERPDGSNFTLKIRSTKLEDSAMYFCASRADSWYGYTFGSGTRLTVV.

The chain is built from TRBV5-6 and TRBJ2-1; 10 positions agree with TRBD2. J gave up 7 bases and V 2 bases, and 9 bases lay outside the gene matches. Germline V gives CDR1 SGHDT, CDR2 YYEEEE. The CDR3 has 16 residues. Written as DNA, the CDR3 is TGTGCCAGCAGCTTTAGGGGGAATAGCGGGAGGAATGAGCAGTTCTTC. Its translation is CASSFRGNSGRNEQFF.

This chain joins TRBV2 and TRBJ1-1, with 7 bases lining up with TRBD1. V was clipped by 6 bases and J by 1 base; unmatched bases: 2. The germline gives CDR1 SNHLY, CDR2 FYNNEI. This CDR3 contains 13 residues. This CDR3 is CASRRTGNTEAFF. The CDR3 DNA reads TGTGCCAGCAGGCGGACAGGGAACACTGAAGCTTTCTTT.

The genes are TRBV6-5 and TRBJ2-1, with a weak D call TRBD2 (6 bases). CDR1 and CDR2 (germline): MNHEY, SVGAGI. Trimming removed 5 bases at V and 4 bases at J, with 15 bases between. The CDR3 runs 15 residues. The CDR3 DNA reads TGTGCCAGCAGTCGGGACTCAAATTTATACAATGAGCAGTTCTTC. It is translated as CASSRDSNLYNEQFF.

The chain couples TRBV12-3 or TRBV12-4 to TRBJ1-1; TRBD1 matches at 7 bases. The junction had 2 bases not matched to a gene; V was cut back by 3 bases and J by 4 bases. This CDR3 has 13 amino acids. The DNA for the CDR3 is TGTGCCAGCAGTTTCTCAGGGGGCACTGAAGCTTTCTTT. Its translation: CASSFSGGTEAFF.

The chain is built from TRBV5-1 and TRBJ2-5; the D gene is possibly TRBD1 (6 bases). CDR3 length equals 15 residues. From germline, CDR1 is SGHRS and CDR2 YFSETQ. V dropped 2 bases and J dropped 5 bases, with 16 bases sitting between them. The CDR3 region is CASSFGTQGRETQYF. The CDR3, as DNA: TGCGCCAGCAGCTTCGGCACACAGGGCCGCGAGACCCAGTACTTC.

The chain uses TRBV14 and TRBJ1-1; D might be TRBD1 (5 bases). Per the germline V gene, CDR1 is SGHDN and CDR2 is FVKESK. Trimming shortened V by 0 bases and J by 0 bases, and 11 bases separated the two germline ends. CDR3 size: 16 residues. CDR3 DNA: TGTGCCAGCAGCCAAGAGGAGGGGATGATGAACACTGAAGCTTTCTTT. Translating it yields CASSQEEGMMNTEAFF.

The chain carries TRBV5-5 and TRBJ2-3, with D possibly being TRBD2 (5 bases). Germline lookup yields CDR1 SGHKS and CDR2 YYEKEE (reference sequence). Trimming took 4 bases from V and 1 from J, leaving 10 bases between them. The CDR3 has 14 residues. This CDR3 reads CASSQLGRTDTQYF. DNA of the CDR3: TGTGCCAGCAGCCAACTAGGTCGCACAGATACGCAGTATTTT.

This chain links TRBV12-5 with TRBJ2-1; 15 nucleotides line up with TRBD2. V lost 6 bases and J lost 10; bases outside the gene matches: 7. Germline assignment: CDR1 LGHNT and CDR2 FRNRAP. The CDR3 totals 15 residues. Written as DNA, the CDR3 is TGTGCTAGTGGCTGGGGACTAGCGGGAGGCCGGGAGCAGTTCTTC. This encodes CASGWGLAGGREQFF.

The chain has TRBV14 and TRBJ2-7; D is perhaps TRBD2 (6 bases). With 1 base removed from V and 8 bases from J, the gap between germline ends came to 18 bases. The CDR3 is 15 amino acids. The V gene's germline CDR1 is SGHDN and CDR2 FVKESK. CDR3 residues: CASSQAQLGTPKQYF. The CDR3, as DNA: TGTGCCAGCAGCCAAGCGCAATTAGGGACTCCGAAGCAGTACTTC.

The chain carries TRBV7-6 and TRBJ2-5; D not certain. The CDR3 length is 13 residues. CDR1 SGHVS and CDR2 FNYEAQ come from the germline V gene. V lost 1 base, J lost 1 base, and 4 bases lay in between. The CDR3 here is CASSLGPQETQYF. The CDR3 DNA reads as TGTGCCAGCAGCTTAGGTCCCCAAGAGACCCAGTACTTC.

The J gene is TRBJ2-7, the V gene TRBV18, with 7 bases lining up with TRBD1. CDR3 length: 15 residues. V lost 0 bases to trimming and J lost 3 bases; unmatched junction nucleotides: 5. From germline, CDR1 is KGHSH and CDR2 LQKENI. The CDR3 nucleotides read TGTGCCAGCTCACCACCGAGGGGGCTGATCTACGAGCAGTACTTC. It specifies CASSPPRGLIYEQYF. Full variable domain (missing parts from reference TRBV18 and TRBJ2-7): NAGVMQNPRHLVRRRGQEARLRCSPMKGHSHVYWYRQLPEEGLKFMVYLQKENIIDESGMPKERFSAEFPKEGPSILRIQQVVRGDSAAYFCASSPPRGLIYEQYFGPGTRLTVT.

The chain couples TRBV10-3 to TRBJ1-3; the D gene is possibly TRBD1 (6 bases). In germline, CDR1 is ENHRY, CDR2 SYGVKD. The V gene lost 10 bases and the J gene lost 4 bases, with 11 bases spanning the gap. There are 12 residues in the CDR3. The CDR3: CATGGSGNTIYF. The DNA of the CDR3 is TGTGCCACCGGGGGCTCGGGAAACACCATATATTTT.

The CDR3 here is CASSLAGRDPGYTF. In nucleotides, the CDR3 is TGTGCCAGCAGCTTAGCGGGTAGGGACCCTGGCTACACCTTC. The chain uses TRBV7-9 and TRBJ1-2; possible D gene TRBD1, 5 bases. Germline loops: CDR1 SEHNR, CDR2 FQNEAQ (reference sequence). This CDR3 comprises 14 residues. Trimming removed 0 bases at V and 7 bases at J, with 12 bases between.

The chain carries TRBV30 and TRBJ2-3; no definite D call. The V gene's germline CDR1 is GTSNPN and CDR2 SVGIG (reference sequence). V lost 3 bases and J 2 bases, leaving 6 bases between the germline ends. This CDR3 has 12 residues. The CDR3 protein is CAWSHYTDTQYF. CDR3 sequence (DNA): TGTGCCTGGAGCCATTACACAGATACGCAGTATTTT.

The chain uses TRBV5-6 and TRBJ1-5, with unresolved D. V lost 2 bases and J 1 base, leaving 7 bases between the germline ends. This CDR3 contains 14 residues. Germline CDR1 is SGHDT and CDR2 is YYEEEE. The CDR3 nucleotides read TGTGCCAGCAGCTTAGGTGGGAGCAATCAGCCCCAGCATTTT. Translated, it gives CASSLGGSNQPQHF.

V gene TRBV9 combines with J gene TRBJ2-1, with 10 bases that match TRBD2. The CDR3 is 15 amino acids. V was clipped by 0 bases and J by 7 bases; unmatched bases: 4. Per germline, CDR1 SGDLS and CDR2 YYNGEE. Here the CDR3 reads CASSVGLAGANEQFF. CDR3 nucleotides: TGTGCCAGCAGCGTAGGCCTAGCGGGGGCTAATGAGCAGTTCTTC.

V usage is TRBV9 and J usage is TRBJ2-1; the D is unclear. V dropped 0 bases and J dropped 7 bases, with 8 bases sitting between them. The CDR3 runs 13 residues. Per the germline V gene, CDR1 is SGDLS and CDR2 is YYNGEE. The DNA for the CDR3 is TGTGCCAGCAGCGTAGCTCCCGTAAATGAGCAGTTCTTC. It is translated as CASSVAPVNEQFF.

The V call is TRBV18, the J call TRBJ1-2; D unresolved. V was clipped by 0 bases and J by 0 bases, with 17 bases between them. Germline V gene data show CDR1 as KGHSH and CDR2 as LQKENI. CDR3 length: 18 amino acids. CDR3 region: CASSPPNGRASSNYGYTF. DNA of the CDR3: TGTGCCAGCTCACCACCTAACGGGAGGGCTTCCTCTAACTATGGCTACACCTTC.

This chain uses TRBV6-5 with TRBJ1-5, with unresolved D. The V gene lost 2 bases and the J gene lost 6 bases, with 11 bases spanning the gap. The CDR3 has 14 residues. Germline loops: CDR1 MNHEY, CDR2 SVGAGI. The chain's CDR3 is CASSYNSGSQPQHF. CDR3 DNA: TGTGCCAGCAGTTACAACTCGGGGAGTCAGCCCCAGCATTTT.

The chain is built from TRBV30 and TRBJ1-2; D not resolved. The V and J ends lost 2 bases and 7 bases respectively, with 8 bases between them. Germline CDR1 reads GTSNPN; CDR2 reads SVGIG (reference sequence). The CDR3 runs to 11 residues. The CDR3 DNA reads TGTGCCTGGAGTCCTCCGGGTGGCTACACCTTC. It yields the protein CAWSPPGGYTF. The full variable domain, with the rest looked up from reference TRBV30 and TRBJ1-2, is SQTIHQWPATLVQPVGSPLSLECTVEGTSNPNLYWYRQAAGRGLQLLFYSVGIGQISSEVPQNLSASRPQDRQFILSSKKLLLSDSGFYLCAWSPPGGYTFGSGTRLTVV.

This chain joins TRBV7-2 and TRBJ1-3; D not resolved. The CDR3 is made up of 15 amino acids. CDR1 is SGHTA and CDR2 is FQGNSA in the germline V gene. Trimming cost V 5 bases and J 6 bases, with 17 bases left between them. The CDR3 loop reads CASSPGMSSVNTIYF. The CDR3 DNA is TGTGCCAGCAGCCCCGGCATGTCCTCGGTAAACACCATATATTTT.

The gene calls are TRBV3-1 (or the pseudogene TRBV3-2) and TRBJ2-7; D gene unclear. The germline V gene encodes CDR1 LGHDT and CDR2 YNNKEL (reference sequence). The V and J ends lost 2 bases and 7 bases respectively, with 6 bases between them. This CDR3 region has 11 residues. CDR3 sequence: CASSQTDEQYF. The CDR3 nucleotides read TGTGCCAGCAGCCAAACGGATGAGCAGTACTTC.

The chain employs TRBV30 and TRBJ2-7; D is perhaps TRBD1 (6 bases). Germline assignment: CDR1 GTSNPN and CDR2 SVGIG (reference sequence). This CDR3 has 15 residues. Trimming removed 4 bases from V and 2 bases from J, with 18 bases in between. The DNA of the CDR3 is TGTGCCTGGAACCCTAGCCCAGGGGAACCCTACGAGCAGTACTTC. It yields the protein CAWNPSPGEPYEQYF.

The chain employs TRBV12-3 or TRBV12-4 and TRBJ1-2; D gene unclear. V was clipped by 3 bases and J by 6 bases, with 11 bases between them. The CDR3 has 13 residues. CDR3 nucleotides: TGTGCCAGCAGTTTTATTTCGGGGAATGGCTACACCTTC. The encoded protein is CASSFISGNGYTF.

The V call is TRBV7-7, the J call TRBJ2-2; 7 positions match TRBD2. Germline CDR1 reads SSHAT; CDR2 reads FNYEAQ (reference sequence). This CDR3 region has 16 residues. Losses at the gene ends were 5 bases for V and 2 bases for J; bases not matched to a gene: 8. The CDR3 reads CASSPAAGLNTGELFF. The CDR3 coding sequence is TGTGCCAGCAGCCCAGCAGCGGGACTCAACACCGGGGAGCTGTTTTTT.